This entry lists 5 T cell receptor beta chains sequenced from one sample in a study of T cell responses to AZD1222 COVID-19 vaccine. Some clones are missing from TCRdb's copy, which holds only in-frame ones; the method was immunoSEQ multiplex PCR. The sample shows about 99,000 clones, roughly nine tenths of them seen only once. The sequencing used peripheral blood, collected 28 days after the second AZD1222 dose. The receptors originated from an adult who received the AZD1222 COVID-19 vaccine.

This chain joins TRBV10-1 and TRBJ2-7, with 9 bases matching TRBD2. With 2 bases clipped from V and 5 bases from J, the junction kept 1 base outside the gene matches. Germline V gene lookup returns CDR1 WNHNN and CDR2 SYGVQD (reference sequence). The CDR3 extends over 13 amino acids. The CDR3 region has the DNA TGCGCCAGCAGTGAGGCTAGCGGGGACGAGCAGTACTTC. This codes for CASSEASGDEQYF.

The gene calls are TRBV2 and TRBJ2-2; no clear D. V dropped 5 bases and J dropped 2 bases, with 9 bases sitting between them. In germline, CDR1 is SNHLY, CDR2 FYNNEI. The CDR3 loop spans 14 amino acids. CDR3 sequence (DNA): TGTGCCAGCAGTTACACAGCTAACACCGGGGAGCTGTTTTTT. Protein sequence: CASSYTANTGELFF.

This rearrangement joins TRBV5-6 to TRBJ1-5, with 12 bases matching TRBD1. V lost 1 base, J lost 7 bases, and 3 bases stayed unmatched. Germline-derived CDR1 and CDR2 are SGHDT and YYEEEE. The CDR3 spans 15 residues. Here the CDR3 reads CASSLSGTGGQPQHF. The CDR3 bases are TGTGCCAGCAGCTTGTCCGGGACAGGGGGCCAGCCCCAGCATTTT.

The chain uses TRBV11-3 and TRBJ2-1; D uncertain. CDR1 and CDR2 from the germline V gene are SGHNT and YENEEA. The CDR3 sequence is 12 residues long. Trimming left V 1 base short and J 10 bases short, with 8 bases between. The CDR3 here is CASSLGYQEQFF. CDR3 nucleotide sequence: TGTGCCAGCAGCTTAGGCTACCAAGAGCAGTTCTTC.

The chain is built from TRBV15 and TRBJ2-4; D gene uncertain. The V end was cut by 1 base, the J end by 4 bases, with 14 bases between. Germline CDR1 LNHNV, CDR2 YYDKDF (reference sequence). CDR3 length: 16 residues. The CDR3 reads CATSRGRAATKNIQYF. The CDR3 bases are TGTGCCACCAGCAGAGGCCGGGCGGCGACAAAAAACATTCAGTACTTC. The full variable domain, in which reference TRBV15 and TRBJ2-4 provide the parts outside the CDR3, is DAMVIQNPRYQVTQFGKPVTLSCSQTLNHNVMYWYQQKSSQAPKLLFHYYDKDFNNEADTPDNFQSRRPNTSFCFLDIRSPGLGDTAMYLCATSRGRAATKNIQYFGAGTRLSVL.